A selection of T cell receptor beta chains follows, all from one sample in a study of T cell responses to AZD1222 COVID-19 vaccine. The assay was immunoSEQ multiplex PCR, and TCRdb's table has in-frame clones only and misses some. Found here are about 56,000 clones, about 90% of them singletons; the top ten hold 14% to 15%. The sample consisted of peripheral blood, taken on day 0 of AZD1222 vaccination. The receptors derive from an adult in good health. Both conserved end residues are part of each CDR3. A D gene is named only where the DNA matches it firmly. Clone size is not always given. Where it is, it says once, few, many or a class for expanded clones.

D gene	J gene	V gene	clone size	CDR3 DNA	CDR3 protein
.	TRBJ1-6	TRBV6-1	few	TGTGCCAGCAGTGAACGACTCAGCTCCTATAATTCACCCCTCCACTTT	CASSERLSSYNSPLHF
.	TRBJ1-5	TRBV19	.	TGTGCCAGTAGTATTAGGGTCGGCAGGGGCAATCAGCCCCAGCATTTT	CASSIRVGRGNQPQHF
.	TRBJ2-1	TRBV19	.	TGTGCCAGTAGTATTGGGGGGTACAATGAGCAGTTCTTC	CASSIGGYNEQFF
.	TRBJ1-1	TRBV2	.	TGTGCCAGCAGTGACAGGGGCGCTGGGAACACTGAAGCTTTCTTT	CASSDRGAGNTEAFF
.	TRBJ2-7	TRBV18	.	TGTGCCAGCTCCCGGGACACTGATAGTTACGAGCAGTACTTC	CASSRDTDSYEQYF
TRBD1	TRBJ2-1	TRBV7-2	once	TGTGCCAGCAGCTCGGACAGGGGGAGGTGGAATGAGCAGTTCTTC	CASSSDRGRWNEQFF
.	TRBJ2-2	TRBV7-9	few	TGTGCCAGCAGTGAGTCCCTAGTTACCGGGGAGCTGTTTTTT	CASSESLVTGELFF
.	TRBJ1-2	TRBV7-2	.	TGTGCCAGCAGCCGTGACGGGGTTGGGGGCTACACCTTC	CASSRDGVGGYTF
.	TRBJ2-1	TRBV18	.	TGTGCCAGCTCCCTGGGACAACGAAGGAATGAGCAGTTCTTC	CASSLGQRRNEQFF
.	TRBJ1-5	TRBV30	.	TGTGCCTGGAGTGGTGGAGGCAGCCATCAGCCCCAGCATTTT	CAWSGGGSHQPQHF
.	TRBJ1-1	TRBV7-6	.	TGTGCCAGCAGCTTAGCGTCCAGGGGAACTGAAGCTTTCTTT	CASSLASRGTEAFF
.	TRBJ1-5	TRBV7-9	.	TGTGCCAGCAGCTTAGCCTCGAGGACAGATACTTATAGCAATCAGCCCCAGCATTTT	CASSLASRTDTYSNQPQHF
TRBD2	TRBJ2-7	TRBV27	.	TGTGCCAGCAGTTCTAGCGGGAGGGCCACCTACGAGCAGTACTTC	CASSSSGRATYEQYF
TRBD2	TRBJ2-7	TRBV7-2	.	TGTGCCAGCAGCGTTAGCGGGAGGTCGCCCTCCTACGAGCAGTACTTC	CASSVSGRSPSYEQYF
TRBD2	TRBJ2-7	TRBV20-1	.	TGCAGTGCTAGTTCGAGCGGGAGTTACGAGCAGTACTTC	CSASSSGSYEQYF
.	TRBJ2-1	TRBV7-2	.	TGTGCCAGCAGCTTAGGGTCTGGCGCCCCGGTGTTCTTC	CASSLGSGAPVFF
.	TRBJ1-1	TRBV29-1	.	TGCAGCGTTGAAGGGGTTGGCACTGAAGCTTTCTTT	CSVEGVGTEAFF
TRBD2	TRBJ2-2	TRBV28	.	TGTGCCAGCAGTGGGTGGGGACTAGCCCGTGGTCCCGGGGAGCTGTTTTTT	CASSGWGLARGPGELFF
TRBD1	TRBJ2-1	TRBV6-1	.	TGTGCCAGCAGTGAATTTGCTTCGGCTTCAGGGGGTGAGCAGTTCTTC	CASSEFASASGGEQFF
TRBD2	TRBJ2-1	TRBV11-2	.	TGTGCCAGCAGCTCCTCCGGGACTAGCAAGGGTGAGCAGTTCTTC	CASSSSGTSKGEQFF
.	TRBJ2-7	TRBV5-1	once	TGCGCCAGCAGCCCCCGTGGGTCCTACGAGCAGTACTTC	CASSPRGSYEQYF
TRBD1	TRBJ2-7	TRBV11-1	.	TGTGCCAGCAGCACAGGACAGGGATCCTACGAGCAGTACTTC	CASSTGQGSYEQYF
.	TRBJ2-1	TRBV10-2	.	TGCGCCAGCACCCAGCCGTCCCCCTACAATGAGCAGTTCTTC	CASTQPSPYNEQFF
.	TRBJ1-1	TRBV6-2/TRBV6-3	.	TGTGCCAGCAGTTACTCGACGCCAGGAGGAGACGGTAACACTGAAGCTTTCTTT	CASSYSTPGGDGNTEAFF
.	TRBJ1-4	TRBV6-5	.	TGTGCCAGCAGTTACTCGAAAGGGGTTAATGAAAAACTGTTTTTT	CASSYSKGVNEKLFF
.	TRBJ1-2	TRBV7-9	.	TGTGCCAGCAGCTTACTGCCGGCTAACTATGGCTACACCTTC	CASSLLPANYGYTF
TRBD2	TRBJ2-7	TRBV9	.	TGTGCCAGCAGCGTGGCCCTAGCGGACTCCTACGAGCAGTACTTC	CASSVALADSYEQYF
TRBD1	TRBJ2-7	TRBV6-5	.	TGTGCCAGCAGTTACACAGGGGGCTACGAGCAGTACTTC	CASSYTGGYEQYF
.	TRBJ1-3	TRBV18	.	TGTGCCAGCTCCCCAGGGGCGACTGGAAACACCATATATTTT	CASSPGATGNTIYF
TRBD1	TRBJ1-2	TRBV4-2	.	TGTGCCAGCAGCCAAGTTGGACAGGGGGAAGGTGGCTACACCTTC	CASSQVGQGEGGYTF
.	TRBJ1-5	TRBV10-2	.	TGCGCCAGCAGTGAGTCGAGGTCAAACAATCAGCCCCAGCATTTT	CASSESRSNNQPQHF
.	TRBJ2-3	TRBV29-1	.	TGCAGCGTTGAATTAGCGGCGAGCACAGATACGCAGTATTTT	CSVELAASTDTQYF
.	TRBJ1-3	TRBV12-3/TRBV12-4	.	TGTGCCAGCAGTTACGGGACCCGGGACACCATATATTTT	CASSYGTRDTIYF
TRBD1	TRBJ2-3	TRBV5-8	.	TGTGCCAGCAGCTTGGGGGACAGTAGGGATACGCAGTATTTT	CASSLGDSRDTQYF
.	TRBJ1-4	TRBV9	.	TGTGCCAGCAGCGTAGCGGGGGGCGGTGAAAAACTGTTTTTT	CASSVAGGGEKLFF
.	TRBJ1-5	TRBV11-2	.	TGTGCCAGCAGCTTAGTGGGGGGGCGGTATGAGCCCCAGCATTTT	CASSLVGGRYEPQHF
.	TRBJ1-6	TRBV30	once	TGTGCCTGGAGTAACGGGGATTCACCCCTCCACTTT	CAWSNGDSPLHF
.	TRBJ1-2	TRBV6-6	.	TGTGCCAGCAGTTACTCAAGGCAGACTTATGGCTACACCTTC	CASSYSRQTYGYTF
.	TRBJ1-2	TRBV11-1	.	TGTGCCAGCAGCTTAGCCATCTTAAGGGGGGAGCACGGCTACACCTTC	CASSLAILRGEHGYTF
.	TRBJ1-2	TRBV12-3/TRBV12-4	.	TGTGCCAGCTCGGAGAACAACTATGGCTACACCTTC	CASSENNYGYTF
.	TRBJ1-2	TRBV15	.	TGTGCCACCAGCAGAGATAGAGGGCAGGGTGTCGGCTACACCTTC	CATSRDRGQGVGYTF